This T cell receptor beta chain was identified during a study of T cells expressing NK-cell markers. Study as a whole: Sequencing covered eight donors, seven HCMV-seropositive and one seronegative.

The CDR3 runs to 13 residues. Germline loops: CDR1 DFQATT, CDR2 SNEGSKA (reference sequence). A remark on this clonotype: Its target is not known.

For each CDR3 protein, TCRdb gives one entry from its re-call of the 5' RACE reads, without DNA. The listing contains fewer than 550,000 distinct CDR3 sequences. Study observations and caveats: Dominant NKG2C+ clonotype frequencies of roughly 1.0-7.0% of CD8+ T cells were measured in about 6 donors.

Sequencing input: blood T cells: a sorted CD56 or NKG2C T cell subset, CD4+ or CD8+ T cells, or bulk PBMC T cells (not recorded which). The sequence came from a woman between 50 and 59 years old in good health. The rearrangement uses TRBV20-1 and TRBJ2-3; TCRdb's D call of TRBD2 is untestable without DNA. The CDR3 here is CSSGLAGADTQYF.